This T cell receptor beta chain emerged from a study of control samples from healthy donors and cancer patients (dated by TCRdb to 2018 to 2020). Spanning cysteine to phenylalanine, the CDR3 consists of 13 amino acids. Only the CDR3 portion is preserved as DNA: 39 bases, with reading frame beginning at the first base. V is cut by 4 bases and J by 6 bases, and the space between the germline ends is 10 bases. The germline V gene supplies CDR1 SGHRS and CDR2 YFSETQ. The method behind the library was the immunoSEQ multiplex PCR assay. As stored in TCRdb, this immuneACCESS dataset retains in-frame rearrangements with V and J assigned. A fraction of the clones does not appear; measured against another copy, unresolved V genes explain less than half of the discrepancy, and the remainder lacks a known reason. Present in this sample are 130,000 to 150,000 clones, over 85% of which were seen just once. Under 7% of the sample goes to the ten largest clones.

Regarding this clone: The clone's antigen remains unknown. No clone much larger than this one lies a single base away; base qualities are absent.

The clonotype comes from a man aged 18-30 years in good health. Sequences were obtained from blood. The chain employs TRBV5-1 and TRBJ2-2; a tentative D match to TRBD1 spans 6 bases. The CDR3 here reads CASSPSGAGELFF. The base sequence is TGCGCCAGCAGCCCCTCAGGGGCCGGGGAGCTGTTTTTT.